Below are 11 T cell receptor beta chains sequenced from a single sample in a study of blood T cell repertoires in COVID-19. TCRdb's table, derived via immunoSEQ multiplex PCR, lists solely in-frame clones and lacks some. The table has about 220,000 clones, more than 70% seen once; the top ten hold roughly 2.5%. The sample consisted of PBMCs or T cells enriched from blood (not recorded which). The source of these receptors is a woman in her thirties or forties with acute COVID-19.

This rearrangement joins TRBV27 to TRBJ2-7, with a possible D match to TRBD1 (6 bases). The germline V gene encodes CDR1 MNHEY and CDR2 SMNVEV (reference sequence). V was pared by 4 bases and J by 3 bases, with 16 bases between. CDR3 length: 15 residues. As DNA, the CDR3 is TGTGCCAGCAGTTCCTTAGGGGGAACGGGCTACGAGCAGTACGTC. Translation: CASSSLGGTGYEQYV.

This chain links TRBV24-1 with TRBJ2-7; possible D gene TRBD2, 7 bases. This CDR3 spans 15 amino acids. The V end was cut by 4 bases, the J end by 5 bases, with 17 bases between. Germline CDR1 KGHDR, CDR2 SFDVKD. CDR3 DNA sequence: TGTGCCACCAGTGACCCGAGGGGGGGGAGGAACGAGCAGTACTTC. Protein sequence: CATSDPRGGRNEQYF.

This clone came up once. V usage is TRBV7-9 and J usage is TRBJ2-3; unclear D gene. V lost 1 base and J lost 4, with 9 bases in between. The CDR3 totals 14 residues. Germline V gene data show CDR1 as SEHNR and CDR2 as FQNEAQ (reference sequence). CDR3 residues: CASSLETWADTQYF. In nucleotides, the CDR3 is TGTGCCAGCAGCTTAGAGACATGGGCAGATACGCAGTATTTT.

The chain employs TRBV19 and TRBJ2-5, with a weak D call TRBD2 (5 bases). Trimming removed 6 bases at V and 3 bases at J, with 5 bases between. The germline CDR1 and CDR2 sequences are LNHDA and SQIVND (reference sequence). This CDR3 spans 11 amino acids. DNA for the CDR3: TGTGCCAGTAGGGGAGAAGAGACCCAGTACTTC. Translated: CASRGEETQYF.

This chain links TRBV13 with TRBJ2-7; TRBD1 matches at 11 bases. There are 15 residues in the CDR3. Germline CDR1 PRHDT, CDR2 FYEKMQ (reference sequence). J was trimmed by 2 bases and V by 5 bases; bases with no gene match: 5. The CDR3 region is CASSPGQGGTYEQYF. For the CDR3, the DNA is TGTGCCAGCAGCCCGGGACAGGGGGGAACCTACGAGCAGTACTTC.

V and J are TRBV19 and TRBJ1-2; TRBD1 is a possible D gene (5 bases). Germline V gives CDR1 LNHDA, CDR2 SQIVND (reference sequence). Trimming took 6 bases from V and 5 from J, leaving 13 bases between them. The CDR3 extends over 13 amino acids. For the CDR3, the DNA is TGTGCCAGTAGAGAGCCGGGGGGGTATGGCTACACCTTC. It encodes CASREPGGYGYTF.

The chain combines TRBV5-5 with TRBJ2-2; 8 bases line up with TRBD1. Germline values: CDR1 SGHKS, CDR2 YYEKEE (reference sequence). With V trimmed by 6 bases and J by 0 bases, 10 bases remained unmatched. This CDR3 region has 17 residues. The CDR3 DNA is TGTGCCAGCACCCACCGCCGGACAGGGACGAACACCGGGGAGCTGTTTTTT. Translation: CASTHRRTGTNTGELFF.

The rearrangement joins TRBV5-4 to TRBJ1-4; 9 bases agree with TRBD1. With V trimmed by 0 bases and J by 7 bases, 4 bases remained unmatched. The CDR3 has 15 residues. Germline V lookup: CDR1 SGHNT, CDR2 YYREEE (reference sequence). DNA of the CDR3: TGTGCCAGCAGCTTGGCACAGGGGGCGAGTGAAAAACTGTTTTTT. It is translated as CASSLAQGASEKLFF. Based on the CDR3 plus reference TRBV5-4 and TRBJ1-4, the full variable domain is ETGVTQSPTHLIKTRGQQVTLRCSSQSGHNTVSWYQQALGQGPQFIFQYYREEENGRGNFPPRFSGLQFPNYSSELNVNALELDDSALYLCASSLAQGASEKLFFGSGTQLSVL.

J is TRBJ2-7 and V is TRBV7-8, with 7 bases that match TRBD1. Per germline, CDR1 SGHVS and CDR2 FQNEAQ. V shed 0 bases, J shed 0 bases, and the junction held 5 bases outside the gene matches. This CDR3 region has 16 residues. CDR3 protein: CASSLAIWDSSYEQYF. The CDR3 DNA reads TGTGCCAGCAGCTTAGCGATCTGGGACAGCTCCTACGAGCAGTACTTC.

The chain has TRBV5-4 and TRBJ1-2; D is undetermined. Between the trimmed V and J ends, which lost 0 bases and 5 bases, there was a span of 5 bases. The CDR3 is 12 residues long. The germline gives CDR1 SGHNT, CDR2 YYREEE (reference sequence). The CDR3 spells CASSLDVYGYTF. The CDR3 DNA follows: TGTGCCAGCAGCTTGGATGTATATGGCTACACCTTC.

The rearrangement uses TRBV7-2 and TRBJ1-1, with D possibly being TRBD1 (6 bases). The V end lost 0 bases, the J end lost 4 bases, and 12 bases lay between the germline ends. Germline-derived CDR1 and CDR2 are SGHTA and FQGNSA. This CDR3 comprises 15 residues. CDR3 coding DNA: TGTGCCAGCAGCTTAGCGCAGGGAGGGGGCACTGAAGCTTTCTTT. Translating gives CASSLAQGGGTEAFF.